Listed below are T cell receptor beta chains from one sample, sequenced in a study of blood T cell repertoires in COVID-19. Only in-frame clones appear in the TCRdb table, and some are missing; sequencing was by immunoSEQ multiplex PCR. The data hold over 100,000 clones, with about 85% observed a single time. The sequenced material came from peripheral blood. The receptors derive from a middle-aged man with active COVID-19. Each CDR3 is given with its conserved first and last residue. D genes are given only for firm matches. Clone size appears in some rows only: once, few, many, or a class for an expanded clone.

D gene,clone size,V gene,CDR3 length,J gene,CDR3 DNA,CDR3 protein
TRBD1,NA,TRBV18,16,TRBJ2-3,TGTGCCAGCTCAACGGGGACAGTAGTAGGGATTGATACGCAGTATTTT,CASSTGTVVGIDTQYF
NA,NA,TRBV19,16,TRBJ2-3,TGTGCCAGTAGTCCAGGAACCACTAGGGGCACAGATACGCAGTATTTT,CASSPGTTRGTDTQYF
NA,NA,TRBV5-6,18,TRBJ2-3,TGTGCCAGCATCCTCACGGGGCGGGGGCGCCCGTACACAGATACGCAGTATTTT,CASILTGRGRPYTDTQYF
NA,few,TRBV6-1,13,TRBJ1-2,TGTGCCAGCAGTGAACCTCGGAGAAGGGGCTACACCTTC,CASSEPRRRGYTF
TRBD1,NA,TRBV10-3,15,TRBJ2-7,TGTGCCATCAGTGAAGGACAGGGTAGCTCCTACGAGCAGTACTTC,CAISEGQGSSYEQYF
NA,NA,TRBV2,14,TRBJ1-1,TGTGCCAGTGCTCCGACAGGAGGGAACACTGAAGCTTTCTTT,CASAPTGGNTEAFF
NA,NA,TRBV3-1/TRBV3-2,14,TRBJ1-5,TGTGCCAGCAGCCAAAGGGACTCAAATCAGCCCCAGCATTTT,CASSQRDSNQPQHF
NA,NA,TRBV4-2,18,TRBJ1-3,TGTGCCAGCAGCCAAGAGACCCGAGGGCCCAGCCATGGAAACACCATATATTTT,CASSQETRGPSHGNTIYF
NA,NA,TRBV7-2,16,TRBJ1-6,TGTGCCAGCAGCTCACCCCGGGGCTCCTATAATTCACCCCTCCACTTT,CASSSPRGSYNSPLHF
TRBD1,NA,TRBV30,14,TRBJ1-2,TGTGCCTGGAGTGTGGGGGACAGTCATTATGGCTACACCTTC,CAWSVGDSHYGYTF
NA,NA,TRBV3-1/TRBV3-2,14,TRBJ1-5,TGTGCCAGCAGCCAAGGGTCAGGGGAACAGCCCCAGCATTTT,CASSQGSGEQPQHF
NA,NA,TRBV29-1,12,TRBJ2-5,TGCAGCGTTCGGGGGTACCAAGAGACCCAGTACTTC,CSVRGYQETQYF
NA,once,TRBV7-8,13,TRBJ1-1,TGTGCCAGCAGCCGTGACAGTATTGCTGAAGCTTTCTTT,CASSRDSIAEAFF
TRBD2,NA,TRBV7-8,17,TRBJ2-7,TGTGCCAGCAGCCCCAGGACTAGCGGGCGACCGCCCTACGAGCAGTACTTC,CASSPRTSGRPPYEQYF
NA,NA,TRBV6-5,15,TRBJ2-7,TGTGCCAGCAGGGCCTGGCGGTCGAGCTCCTACGAGCAGTACTTC,CASRAWRSSSYEQYF
NA,NA,TRBV4-2,15,TRBJ1-2,TGTGCCAGCAGCCAAGCGAACAAAGCTAACTATGGCTACACCTTC,CASSQANKANYGYTF
NA,NA,TRBV4-1,15,TRBJ2-4,TGCGCCAGCAGCCAGGAGGGGGCCAGAAAAAACATTCAGTACTTC,CASSQEGARKNIQYF
NA,NA,TRBV6-2/TRBV6-3,13,TRBJ1-5,TGTGCCAGCAGCCTCACAGGGAATCAGCCCCAGCATTTT,CASSLTGNQPQHF
NA,many,TRBV27,14,TRBJ2-7,TGTGCCAGCAGTTTTCGGCAGGGGATGCGCGAGCAGTACTTC,CASSFRQGMREQYF
NA,NA,TRBV10-3,19,TRBJ2-1,TGTGCCATCAGTGAGTCCCGGGGGAGTACCCCCCTCCTTTACAATGAGCAGTTCTTC,CAISESRGSTPLLYNEQFF
NA,few,TRBV5-1,19,TRBJ2-4,TGCGCCAGCAGCTTGGCAATAACCGGGGGTCGTGCGGCCAAAAACATTCAGTACTTC,CASSLAITGGRAAKNIQYF
TRBD2,NA,TRBV20-1,15,TRBJ2-3,TGCAGTGCTAGTAGGACTAGCGGTGAACTTGATACGCAGTATTTT,CSASRTSGELDTQYF
NA,NA,TRBV19,16,TRBJ1-6,TGTGCCAGTAGTCCCCGACCCGAGTCAAGGGGATCACCCCTCCACTTT,CASSPRPESRGSPLHF
TRBD1,NA,TRBV25-1,15,TRBJ1-6,TGTGCCAGCAGTGAATCTCGACAGGGGAATTCACCCCTCCACTTT,CASSESRQGNSPLHF
NA,NA,TRBV5-6,14,TRBJ2-2,TGTGCCAGCAGCTTGACCGGGAACACCGGGGAGCTGTTTTTT,CASSLTGNTGELFF
NA,NA,TRBV30,16,TRBJ2-1,TGTGCCTGGAGTGTATCAAGGGGGGGAACCTACAATGAGCAGTTCTTC,CAWSVSRGGTYNEQFF
NA,NA,TRBV9,16,TRBJ1-2,TGTGCCAGCAGCGCCCGGCCGGACAGCTTTAACTATGGCTACACCTTC,CASSARPDSFNYGYTF
TRBD2,NA,TRBV13,16,TRBJ2-2,TGTGCCAGCAGCTACAGGGTAGCGGGGGTGACCGGGGAGCTGTTTTTT,CASSYRVAGVTGELFF
NA,NA,TRBV2,14,TRBJ2-7,TGTGCCAGCAGACCCACAGTACCGAACTACGAGCAGTACTTC,CASRPTVPNYEQYF
NA,NA,TRBV11-2,17,TRBJ2-1,TGTGCCAGCAGCTTAGTACACTATCCGGGGGGCTGGGATGAGCAGTTCTTC,CASSLVHYPGGWDEQFF
TRBD2,NA,TRBV6-1,14,TRBJ2-5,TGTGCCAGCAGTGATAGCGGGGGGCGGGAGACCCAGTACTTC,CASSDSGGRETQYF
TRBD2,NA,TRBV6-5,14,TRBJ2-7,TGTGCCAGCAGCGGGGGGGGGCCGGCGTACGAGCAGTACTTC,CASSGGGPAYEQYF
NA,NA,TRBV2,15,TRBJ1-6,TGTGCCAGCAGTAGTGCTAACTCCTATAATTCACCCCTCCACTTT,CASSSANSYNSPLHF
NA,NA,TRBV7-9,15,TRBJ2-5,TGTGCCAGCAGCTTTGAGGGCCGTCTGGGAGAGACCCAGTACTTC,CASSFEGRLGETQYF
TRBD1,NA,TRBV6-5,12,TRBJ2-1,TGTGCCACCTCCCGACAGGGCAATGAGCAGTTCTTC,CATSRQGNEQFF
TRBD1,NA,TRBV18,14,TRBJ2-5,TGTGCCAGCTCACCACCGACAGGGCAAGAGACCCAGTACTTC,CASSPPTGQETQYF
NA,NA,TRBV7-2,15,TRBJ2-7,TGTGCCAGCAGCCGCCGGGACACAACTGCGTACGAGCAGTACTTC,CASSRRDTTAYEQYF
TRBD2,NA,TRBV6-5,14,TRBJ2-7,TGTGCCAGCAGTTACAACCGCGGGGAGGGCGAGCAGTACTTC,CASSYNRGEGEQYF
NA,few,TRBV30,14,TRBJ2-1,TGTGCCTGGAGCGAAACTAGCTATTCAGGTGAGCAGTTCTTC,CAWSETSYSGEQFF
TRBD1,NA,TRBV7-4,17,TRBJ1-5,TGTGCCAGCAGCTTAGTACTAGACAGGGGTCCGGATCAGCCCCAGCATTTT,CASSLVLDRGPDQPQHF
NA,NA,TRBV5-5,16,TRBJ2-2,TGTGCCAGCAGCTGGGCCGGGACCCAGGGGACCGGGGAGCTGTTTTTT,CASSWAGTQGTGELFF
TRBD1,NA,TRBV3-1/TRBV3-2,16,TRBJ1-2,TGTGCCAGCAGCCATATGGGACAGGGGCTTGCGGGAGGCTACACCTTC,CASSHMGQGLAGGYTF
NA,NA,TRBV6-5,15,TRBJ1-2,TGTGCCAGCAGTTACTCGCAGGGGCGAGACTATGGCTACACCTTC,CASSYSQGRDYGYTF
TRBD2,NA,TRBV9,15,TRBJ2-1,TGTGCCAGCAACCCCGGGACTAGCGGGTACAATGAGCAGTTCTTC,CASNPGTSGYNEQFF
NA,NA,TRBV3-1/TRBV3-2,13,TRBJ1-4,TGTGCCAGCAGCCAAGGTCTCGGGGAAAAACTGTTTTTT,CASSQGLGEKLFF
TRBD1,NA,TRBV30,15,TRBJ2-3,TGTGCCTGGAGTGCAGGACAGGGAAGCACAGATACGCAGTATTTT,CAWSAGQGSTDTQYF
NA,NA,TRBV10-3,16,TRBJ2-7,TGTGCCATCAGTGAGTCGTTGGGACTTTTGGACTACGAGCAGTACTTC,CAISESLGLLDYEQYF
NA,NA,TRBV9,16,TRBJ1-3,TGTGCCAGCAGCGTAGGTCCCGGGAGTTCTGGAAACACCATATATTTT,CASSVGPGSSGNTIYF